This T cell receptor beta chain was recorded in a study of blood T cell repertoires in COVID-19. Across the whole study: The origin of the acute and convalescent COVID-19 samples was the United States, Italy and Spain. The analysed material was cDNA or gDNA that came from T cells, B-cell-depleted T cells, or PBMCs.

Original handling: Reference gene primer amplification gave estimated nucleated cell counts. Profiled with immunoSEQ multiplex PCR; TCRdb holds only in-frame clones, not every one. V, J and clone size derive from that table, while D and trimming were established from the DNA sequence. In the table there are some 97,000 clones, just over 90% of which are singletons. With 7 bases removed from V and 2 bases from J, the gap between germline ends came to 10 bases. The CDR3 is made up of 13 amino acids. The germline V gene encodes CDR1 SEHNR and CDR2 FQNEAQ (reference sequence). This sequence was found in a man aged 50 to 60 with acute or convalescent COVID-19. V gene TRBV7-9 combines with J gene TRBJ2-3; D is possibly TRBD1 (5 bases). Sequencing was performed on peripheral blood. CDR3 sequence reads: CASNHGATDTQYF. Here the CDR3 DNA reads TGTGCCAGCAACCATGGGGCCACAGATACGCAGTATTTT.